This TCR beta chain appears in the sequencing data of a study of shared clonotypes between healthy human individuals. General study points: Across a handful of donors, naive CD4 shared roughly 5%, naive CD8 less than 4%, memory CD4 over 2%, memory CD8 more than 0.35%.

A remark on this clone: Its antigen remains unidentified. A much larger clone differs by one base, so this may be a read error. Other DNA sequences in this sample translate to the same CDR3.

Germline loops: CDR1 SNHLY, CDR2 FYNNEI. The CDR3 extends over 11 amino acids. Trimming took 6 bases from V and 1 from J, leaving 3 bases between them. Method: immunoSEQ multiplex PCR; TCRdb's copy keeps in-frame clones and lacks some. The sample yields roughly 2.4 million clones, approximately 94% seen once. The receptor was isolated from a man aged 18 to 30 in good health. The J gene is TRBJ2-5, the V gene TRBV2; D is undetermined. The sample comprised naive CD4+ T cells sorted from blood. Documented subset: CD45RA+ positively selected. The CDR3 protein is CASSSQETQYF. The CDR3, as DNA: TGTGCCAGCAGCTCCCAAGAGACCCAGTACTTC.